The sequence of this T cell receptor (beta chain) was determined in a study of human T cells and chemical hapten exposure. Across the whole study: Variability of per-sample TCR yields stemmed mainly from small differences in pooled library volume.

Individual cDNA molecules (in the library) carried attached unique molecular identifiers. One entry per CDR3 protein results from TCRdb running MiXCR on the RACE reads. Of over 70,000 distinct CDR3 sequences in the sample, about 11% were seen once. Time point of the sample: patch test 3, about 24 weeks after DPC sensitization. Treatment defined: therapeutic diphenylcyclopropenone sensitization with weekly scalp DPC. Non-pregnant alopecia patients aged 18 to 70, suitable for DPC therapy. The CDR3 is 15 residues long. Germline V CDR1 and CDR2: LNHDA, SQIVND (reference sequence). The germline V and J ends were trimmed by 7 bases and 8 bases, with 21 bases remaining between them.

This receptor was taken from a woman younger than 45 with alopecia areata. Some clones in this sample may be carry-over from other donors' samples. The specimen comprised whole blood, sampled in connection with sensitization to the hapten diphenylcyclopropenone (DPC). The chain employs TRBV19 and TRBJ2-1, with D perhaps matching TRBD2 (5 bases). CDR3 nucleotides: TGTGCCAGTACCGGTTCCGGACCTCTAGCCCATGAGCAGTTCTTC. Translating gives CASTGSGPLAHEQFF.